The 25 T cell receptor beta chains below were found in one sample sequenced in a study of cytomegalovirus exposure and HLA in healthy donors. Amplification used 60 Vbeta primers and 13 Jbeta primers. Sequencing was performed with immunoSEQ multiplex PCR; in TCRdb, only in-frame clones are kept and a portion is missing. Of just under 250,000 clones listed, 82% are singletons. The material sequenced was PBMCs. The receptors here all came from a woman in her thirties or forties in good health and CMV-seropositive.

The chain joins TRBV30 to TRBJ1-2; 11 bases map to TRBD1. CDR3 length: 15 amino acids. Trimming at V came to 6 bases and at J to 5 bases, leaving 11 bases not matched to a gene. Germline V CDR1 and CDR2: GTSNPN, SVGIG (reference sequence). The CDR3 region is CACYPGTGGHYGYTF. CDR3 nucleotides: TGTGCCTGTTACCCCGGGACAGGGGGTCATTATGGCTACACCTTC.

The V gene is TRBV6-5, the J gene TRBJ1-2, with D possibly being TRBD1 (6 bases). Trimming removed 7 bases at V and 6 bases at J, with 15 bases between. Germline V gene data show CDR1 as MNHEY and CDR2 as SVGAGI. This CDR3 is 13 amino acids long. The CDR3 region is CASTPRGRNGYTF. For the CDR3, the DNA is TGTGCCAGCACCCCCAGGGGACGGAATGGCTACACCTTC.

The gene calls are TRBV4-3 and TRBJ1-5; TRBD1 matches 7 bases. This CDR3 has 15 amino acids. With 3 bases clipped from V and 3 bases from J, the junction kept 5 bases outside the gene matches. Germline V gene lookup returns CDR1 LGHNA and CDR2 YSLEER. CDR3 nucleotide sequence: TGCGCCAGCAGCCAGGCCGACAGGGCCAATCAGCCCCAGCATTTT. It encodes CASSQADRANQPQHF.

The J gene is TRBJ1-5, the V gene TRBV30, with D uncertain. The CDR3 covers 13 residues. Trimming took 0 bases from V and 6 from J, leaving 9 bases between them. Germline-derived CDR1 and CDR2 are GTSNPN and SVGIG (reference sequence). The CDR3 region has the DNA TGTGCCTGGAGTGTTGAAGGAGGTCAGCCCCAGCATTTT. This sequence encodes CAWSVEGGQPQHF.

The chain has TRBV5-1 and TRBJ1-1; D is unclear. From germline, CDR1 is SGHRS and CDR2 YFSETQ. The germline V and J ends were trimmed by 2 bases and 0 bases, with 8 bases remaining between them. There are 14 residues in the CDR3. In nucleotides, the CDR3 is TGCGCCAGCAGCTTCTCGCAGGTGAACACTGAAGCTTTCTTT. Its translation is CASSFSQVNTEAFF. Drawing the rest from reference TRBV5-1 and TRBJ1-1, the complete variable domain is KAGVTQTPRYLIKTRGQQVTLSCSPISGHRSVSWYQQTPGQGLQFLFEYFSETQRNKGNFPGRFSGRQFSNSRSEMNVSTLELGDSALYLCASSFSQVNTEAFFGQGTRLTVV.

The V gene is TRBV30, the J gene TRBJ1-5; 8 positions agree with TRBD1. There are 15 residues in the CDR3. With V trimmed by 0 bases and J by 7 bases, 8 bases remained unmatched. Germline CDR1 reads GTSNPN; CDR2 reads SVGIG (reference sequence). The CDR3 bases are TGTGCCTGGAGTGTGTGGGGGACAGGCGAACAGCCCCAGCATTTT. Translating gives CAWSVWGTGEQPQHF.

This clone was counted only a few times. The chain carries TRBV10-3 and TRBJ2-7; TRBD2 matches 9 bases. This CDR3 spans 17 amino acids. Trimming at V came to 4 bases and at J to 2 bases, leaving 12 bases not matched to a gene. Per the germline V gene, CDR1 is ENHRY and CDR2 is SYGVKD. CDR3 in amino acids: CAISGTGSGTSTYEQYF. The CDR3 nucleotides are TGTGCCATCAGTGGAACGGGGTCCGGGACTAGCACCTACGAGCAGTACTTC.

V and J are TRBV6-5 and TRBJ2-7; TRBD1 agrees at 8 bases. V trimming: 6 bases; J trimming: 3 bases; junction bases outside the gene matches: 7. The CDR3 is made up of 14 amino acids. From germline, CDR1 is MNHEY and CDR2 SVGAGI. CDR3 nucleotide sequence: TGTGCCAGCAGGCCACAGGGGGACATCTACGAGCAGTACTTC. This gives the protein CASRPQGDIYEQYF.

The rearrangement uses TRBV7-8 and TRBJ1-1; D call uncertain. The CDR3 length is 13 residues. Per germline, CDR1 SGHVS and CDR2 FQNEAQ. Trimming shortened V by 2 bases and J by 2 bases, and 6 bases separated the two germline ends. The chain's CDR3 is CASSLYSNTEAFF. The DNA of the CDR3 is TGTGCCAGCAGCTTATACAGCAACACTGAAGCTTTCTTT.

This chain uses TRBV2 with TRBJ2-7; TRBD1 matches at 7 bases. The length of the CDR3 is 14 residues. The germline V gene has CDR1 SNHLY and CDR2 FYNNEI. The J segment lost 1 base and the V segment lost 8 bases, leaving 8 bases of the junction unmatched. The CDR3 loop reads CASERTGTSYEQYF. The CDR3 DNA sequence: TGTGCCAGCGAGAGGACAGGTACTTCCTACGAGCAGTACTTC.

The chain is built from TRBV7-3 and TRBJ2-1, with 10 bases lining up with TRBD2. Germline V lookup: CDR1 SGHTA, CDR2 FQGTGA. The CDR3 runs to 15 residues. With 5 bases clipped from V and 6 bases from J, the junction kept 7 bases outside the gene matches. The CDR3 sequence: CASSQLAGGGNEQFF. The CDR3 coding sequence is TGTGCCAGCAGCCAATTAGCGGGGGGTGGCAATGAGCAGTTCTTC.

V and J are TRBV19 and TRBJ1-2; 8 nucleotides agree with TRBD1. The CDR3 runs 13 residues. Germline V gene sequence: CDR1 LNHDA, CDR2 SQIVND (reference sequence). V trimming: 4 bases; J trimming: 5 bases; junction bases outside the gene matches: 3. Here the CDR3 reads CASSTTGVYGYTF. CDR3 sequence (DNA): TGTGCCAGTAGTACGACAGGGGTTTATGGCTACACCTTC.

This clone was counted only a few times. The V call is TRBV7-3, the J call TRBJ2-1; 7 bases are a match to TRBD2. The ends lost 5 bases at V and 10 bases at J; junction bases unmatched: 8. The germline V gene encodes CDR1 SGHTA and CDR2 FQGTGA. This CDR3 region has 13 residues. The CDR3 here is CASSPTGEGEQFF. The CDR3 DNA follows: TGTGCCAGCAGCCCGACGGGGGAGGGAGAGCAGTTCTTC.

This clone was counted once. This rearrangement joins TRBV27 to TRBJ1-5, with a tentative D call TRBD1 (5 bases). The germline gives CDR1 MNHEY, CDR2 SMNVEV (reference sequence). This CDR3 region has 16 residues. Trimming cost V 0 bases and J 7 bases, with 16 bases left between them. The CDR3 reads CASSLSIGGVRQPQHF. The CDR3, as DNA: TGTGCCAGCAGTTTATCGATCGGAGGGGTGAGGCAGCCCCAGCATTTT.

The chain joins TRBV10-3 to TRBJ1-5, with a weak D call TRBD1 (6 bases). The CDR3 covers 14 residues. Germline CDR1 ENHRY, CDR2 SYGVKD. Trimming took 7 bases from V and 5 from J, leaving 15 bases between them. CDR3 amino acids: CAINDGTNYQPQHF. The DNA of the CDR3 is TGTGCCATCAACGACGGGACAAATTATCAGCCCCAGCATTTT.

The chain has TRBV6-5 and TRBJ2-7; tentative D call: TRBD2 (6 bases). Trimming shortened V by 3 bases and J by 7 bases, and 19 bases separated the two germline ends. The V gene's germline CDR1 is MNHEY and CDR2 SVGAGI. The CDR3 has 15 residues. The CDR3 bases are TGTGCCAGCAGTTATGGAGGGGCTGGGCCTCGGGAGCAGTACTTC. It codes for CASSYGGAGPREQYF.

This clone came up a few times. CDR3 loop: CASSQDGELAGDTQYF. The CDR3 coding sequence is TGTGCCAGCAGCCAAGATGGGGAACTAGCGGGAGATACGCAGTATTTT. The V call is TRBV4-2, the J call TRBJ2-3, with 9 bases lining up with TRBD2. V was clipped by 0 bases and J by 5 bases; unmatched bases: 6. Germline V gives CDR1 LGHNA, CDR2 YNFKEQ. The CDR3 runs to 16 residues.

CDR3 amino acids: CAAGQEITGELFF. The CDR3 DNA sequence: TGTGCGGCGGGACAGGAGATCACCGGGGAGCTGTTTTTT. The rearrangement links TRBV7-8 to TRBJ2-2, with TRBD1 matching 8 bases. CDR3 length: 13 residues. Germline CDR1 is SGHVS and CDR2 is FQNEAQ.

This clone was detected only a few times. V and J are TRBV6-5 and TRBJ2-7; D possibly corresponds to TRBD2 (7 bases). The CDR3 contains 15 residues. Germline loops: CDR1 MNHEY, CDR2 SVGAGI. V was trimmed by 7 bases and J by 0 bases, leaving 16 bases between them. This CDR3 is CASTTEGGASYEQYF. The CDR3 nucleotides are TGTGCCAGCACCACTGAGGGGGGGGCCTCCTACGAGCAGTACTTC.

A few counts support this clone. The genes are TRBV29-1 and TRBJ1-5; D call uncertain. The CDR3 sequence is 13 residues long. The germline V gene encodes CDR1 SQVTM and CDR2 ANQGSEA. V shed 5 bases and J shed 1 base, with 9 bases lying between them. The CDR3 DNA is TGCAGCGTTTCGGCGGGAAGCAATCAGCCCCAGCATTTT. Encoded protein: CSVSAGSNQPQHF.

The chain carries TRBV27 and TRBJ2-1, with D possibly matching TRBD2 (5 bases). Germline-derived CDR1 and CDR2 are MNHEY and SMNVEV (reference sequence). The CDR3 is 13 residues long. Trimming pared 5 bases from V and 10 bases from J, leaving 15 bases between. DNA of the CDR3: TGTGCCAGCAGTCCCCCTCCGGGATTGGAGCAGTTCTTC. Translating it yields CASSPPPGLEQFF.

The chain combines TRBV9 with TRBJ2-5, with D possibly TRBD2 on 7 matching bases. CDR3 length equals 17 residues. Germline-derived CDR1 and CDR2 are SGDLS and YYNGEE. Trimming shortened V by 4 bases and J by 1 base, and 20 bases separated the two germline ends. CDR3 sequence (DNA): TGTGCCAGCAGCACTAGGGGGGGCCTCCCCCCCCAAGAGACCCAGTACTTC. It codes for CASSTRGGLPPQETQYF.

This chain joins TRBV15 and TRBJ2-6; tentatively, D is TRBD2 (5 bases). Germline CDR1 is LNHNV and CDR2 is YYDKDF (reference sequence). CDR3 size: 13 residues. V gave up 10 bases and J gave up 0 bases, with 7 bases separating them. CDR3 in amino acids: CASRDSGANVLTF. The CDR3 DNA reads as TGTGCCAGCCGGGACTCTGGGGCCAACGTCCTGACTTTC.

The chain combines TRBV2 with TRBJ1-5; maybe TRBD1 (5 bases). Germline CDR1 reads SNHLY; CDR2 reads FYNNEI. The CDR3 spans 15 residues. V was trimmed by 0 bases and J by 6 bases, leaving 12 bases between them. CDR3 bases: TGTGCCAGCAGTGAAGCGTTCAGGGAAGCTCAGCCCCAGCATTTT. As protein: CASSEAFREAQPQHF.

The chain joins TRBV7-3 to TRBJ2-3; 7 bases agree with TRBD2. The CDR3 spans 16 residues. Looked up from germline, CDR1 is SGHTA and CDR2 is FQGTGA. J lost 4 bases, V lost 1 base, and 8 bases had no gene match. CDR3 bases: TGTGCCAGCAGCTTAATGAGGCGGGAGAGAGCAGATACGCAGTATTTT. This encodes CASSLMRRERADTQYF. Full variable domain (rest looked up from reference TRBV7-3 and TRBJ2-3): GAGVSQTPSNKVTEKGKYVELRCDPISGHTALYWYRQSLGQGPEFLIYFQGTGAADDSGLPNDRFFAVRPEGSVSTLKIQRTERGDSAVYLCASSLMRRERADTQYFGPGTRLTVL.